This TCR beta chain was captured by sequencing in a study of early stage breast cancer tumors. Sequencing used immunoSEQ multiplex PCR; TCRdb keeps in-frame clones, though not all of them. In the table there are tens of thousands of clones, around 80% of which are singletons. The V and J ends lost 5 bases and 3 bases respectively, with 18 bases between them. The V gene's germline CDR1 is SGHRS and CDR2 YFSETQ. The CDR3 is made up of 17 amino acids. As regards this clone: Its cognate antigen is unknown.

Study-level results: Tumors had about 2.5-fold higher T cell density and higher clonality than adjacent normal breast tissue.

V gene TRBV5-1 combines with J gene TRBJ2-6, with D maybe TRBD2 (6 bases). Sequencing was done on a sample of blood. The sequence was obtained from a person between 35 and 49 years old with breast cancer. CDR3 sequence reads: CASRSAGRLSGANVLTF. DNA for the CDR3: TGCGCCAGCAGGTCTGCGGGAAGGCTTAGTGGGGCCAACGTCCTGACTTTC.